One TCR beta chain is described in this entry. Its specific antigen is unknown. No clone much larger than this one lies a single base away; base qualities are absent. The sample originates from a study of blood T cell repertoires in COVID-19 (dated by TCRdb to about 2020). Study-wide context: Collaborator samples came from the United States, Italy and Spain and covered acute and convalescent phases of COVID-19. The material from the prospective study consisted of cDNA or gDNA derived from T cells, B-cell-depleted T cells, or PBMCs. Subjects who had been exposed to COVID-19, were actively infected with it, or had recovered from it provided the deeply sampled blood TCRbeta repertoires that made up the dataset. The repertoires were released in a freely available public database intended as a resource for research on the immune response to SARS-CoV-2. Samples came from the ongoing ImmuneRACE study (first 160 participants) plus 1,254 subjects from 6 global collaborators. A de-identified subject ID, COVID-19 status, age in years and sex were almost always included in the sample metadata. HLA class I and class II types, where available, came from metadata supplied by the sample provider rather than from assay-based typing.

The cysteine opens and the phenylalanine closes a CDR3 of 16 amino acids. Kept here is only the CDR3 DNA, which spans 48 bases and is read in frame from base 1. CDR1 and CDR2 were assigned from the germline V gene as SGDLS and YYNGEE. V is clipped by 0 bases and J by 4 bases, and the sequence between their germline boundaries is 15 bases long. Findings and caveats that apply to the study as a whole: How much clinical and demographic metadata was included differed by source and by participant, and the metadata was provided uncurated.

TCRbeta CDR3 regions were amplified from genomic DNA by means of the immunoSEQ Assay, a bias-controlled multiplex PCR. Concerning the study's data processing: Within the assay, amplification of reference gene primers was used to estimate how many nucleated cells each sample contained. To quantify the absolute abundance of each unique TCRbeta CDR3 rearrangement, sequence reads were collapsed and filtered. For each sample, productive Simpson clonality was calculated by taking the square root of Simpson's diversity index across productive rearrangements. TCRdb's version of the immuneACCESS table is confined to in-frame rearrangements and falls short of the full clone set. An unresolved V gene accounts for under half of the shortfall where checked; the remainder is of unknown origin. For V, J and clone size, that table is used; D and trimming come from the DNA. The sample table shows about 270,000 clones, and 81% are seen once. The ten top clones hold about 3.2% of the sample.

Collaborating institutions collected whole blood in K2EDTA tubes following their own protocols. For TCRbeta analysis, collaborators shipped samples as frozen whole blood, isolated PBMCs, or DNA extracted from either of those sample types. The rearrangement joined TRBV9 to TRBJ2-3; the D gene cannot be resolved reliably. The sample taken for sequencing was peripheral blood. This receptor was identified in a woman aged 55-69 years with active or convalescent COVID-19. The DNA sequence is as follows: TGTGCCAGCAGCGTAGCTACGATGCGAGGATCAGATACGCAGTATTTT. This codes for CASSVATMRGSDTQYF.